Listed below are T cell receptor beta chains from one sample, sequenced in a study of OX40 agonist ivuxolimab in advanced cancers. Sequenced by immunoSEQ multiplex PCR; TCRdb stores in-frame clones only, minus some. The data show 12,000 or so clones, with 75% to 85% seen just once and nearly 40% held by the top ten. The material was CD4+ or CD8+ T cells sorted from blood, obtained in a trial of the OX40 agonist ivuxolimab. The origin of the receptors is an adult with an advanced solid tumor such as melanoma, head and neck, liver or kidney cancer. Each CDR3 is given with its conserved first and last residue. D genes are given only for firm matches. Clone size is shown for a subset of rows, as once, few, many or a class of expanded clone.

V gene	D gene	J gene	clone size	CDR3 DNA	CDR3 protein
TRBV9	NA	TRBJ2-7	NA	TGTGCCAGCAGCCATATGGGCAGGAGTCACGAGCAGTACTTC	CASSHMGRSHEQYF
TRBV28	NA	TRBJ2-7	NA	TGTGCCAGCACCCCTCGGGAGTCCTACGAGCAGTACTTC	CASTPRESYEQYF
TRBV7-3	NA	TRBJ2-3	NA	TGTGCCAGCAGCCCTCAGGGTGGCGCAGATACGCAGTATTTT	CASSPQGGADTQYF
TRBV5-1	NA	TRBJ2-1	NA	TGCGCCAGCAGCTTGGAGACTAGAAACAATGAGCAGTTCTTC	CASSLETRNNEQFF
TRBV7-8	TRBD2	TRBJ2-2	NA	TGTGCCAGCAGCTTAATGGCTAGCGGGGTTCTCACCGGGGAGCTGTTTTTT	CASSLMASGVLTGELFF
TRBV28	NA	TRBJ1-5	NA	TGTGCCAGCAGGCAGGGGTCTCAGCCCCAGCATTTT	CASRQGSQPQHF
TRBV15	NA	TRBJ1-5	NA	TGTGCCACCAGCATGGAAGGGTACCAGCCCCAGCATTTT	CATSMEGYQPQHF
TRBV13	TRBD1	TRBJ2-1	NA	TGTGCCAGCAGCTACGGACAGGGGAGCAATGAGCAGTTCTTC	CASSYGQGSNEQFF
TRBV21-1	NA	TRBJ2-7	NA	TGTGCCAGCAGCGTAGGGACGGCTAGCTCCTACGAGCAGTACTTC	CASSVGTASSYEQYF
TRBV6-4	TRBD1	TRBJ1-2	NA	TGTGCCAGCAGTGACTCGCCGACAGGGGCGTATGGCTACACCTTC	CASSDSPTGAYGYTF
TRBV27	NA	TRBJ2-7	NA	TGTGCCAGCAGTTTGGCAAGCTCCTACGAGCAGTACTTC	CASSLASSYEQYF
TRBV27	NA	TRBJ2-7	NA	TGTGCCAGCAGTTCCACAAATACCCCAGGGTACGAGCAGTACTTC	CASSSTNTPGYEQYF
TRBV5-1	NA	TRBJ2-7	NA	TGCGCCAGCAGCTTGTCAGGAGAGCAGTACTTC	CASSLSGEQYF
TRBV2	TRBD1	TRBJ1-6	NA	TGTGCCAGCAGGGGGATTACAGGGGGTTCACCCCTCCACTTT	CASRGITGGSPLHF
TRBV27	NA	TRBJ2-2	NA	TGTGCCAGCAGTTTACTTTATTTGACAGGATCGAACACCGGGGAGCTGTTTTTT	CASSLLYLTGSNTGELFF
TRBV5-6	NA	TRBJ1-1	NA	TGTGCCAGCAGCTTGCCCAGGGTCTCGACTGAAGCTTTCTTT	CASSLPRVSTEAFF
TRBV27	NA	TRBJ2-2	NA	TGTGCCAGCAGTTCACCTCCGGGGTCGGGCACCGGGGAGCTGTTTTTT	CASSSPPGSGTGELFF
TRBV4-1	NA	TRBJ2-4	NA	TGCGCCAGCAGCCAAGTGGAGGGTTTAAACATTCAGTACTTC	CASSQVEGLNIQYF
TRBV19	NA	TRBJ1-5	few	TGTGCCAGTAGAGGGCAGCTTGGCGGCAATCAGCCCCAGCATTTT	CASRGQLGGNQPQHF
TRBV10-1	NA	TRBJ2-1	medium-sized	TGCGCCAGCAGTCCTTTTAATATTGACGACAGAAGGGGCTACAATGAGCAGTTCTTC	CASSPFNIDDRRGYNEQFF
TRBV7-8	TRBD2	TRBJ2-5	NA	TGTGCCAGCAGCTTAAACAGCGGGGTCCAAGAGACCCAGTACTTC	CASSLNSGVQETQYF
TRBV6-5	TRBD1	TRBJ1-1	NA	TGTGCCAGCAGTTACCCAGAAACAGGGGCCCCTGAAGCTTTCTTT	CASSYPETGAPEAFF
TRBV6-1	NA	TRBJ1-1	NA	TGTGCCAGCAGTGACAAATTTAAGGTGAACACTGAAGCTTTCTTT	CASSDKFKVNTEAFF
TRBV28	NA	TRBJ2-7	NA	TGTGCCAGCACGGGACATATCTACGAGCAGTACTTC	CASTGHIYEQYF
TRBV12-5	TRBD2	TRBJ2-7	NA	TGTGCTAGTGGTTTCCCCTCAGGACTAGCGGGGGGGCTGTACGAGCAGTACTTC	CASGFPSGLAGGLYEQYF
TRBV28	NA	TRBJ1-2	NA	TGTGCCAGCAGCCCCGTGGAAGCTAACTATGGCTACACCTTC	CASSPVEANYGYTF
TRBV29-1	TRBD1	TRBJ2-7	NA	TGCAGCGTTGAAGACAGGGGGCGCTCCTACGAGCAGTACTTC	CSVEDRGRSYEQYF
TRBV2	NA	TRBJ2-5	NA	TGTGCTGTGGCAGGGGCAGAGACCCAGTACTTC	CAVAGAETQYF
TRBV5-6	TRBD1	TRBJ1-5	NA	TGTGCCAGCAGCGAGGGACAGTTGAATCAGCCCCAGCATTTT	CASSEGQLNQPQHF
TRBV9	NA	TRBJ2-7	once	TGTGCCAGCAGCCCCCCCCGCCCCGGCGAGCAGTACTTC	CASSPPRPGEQYF
TRBV21-1	NA	TRBJ2-7	NA	TGTGCCAGCAGCACAAGACTAGCGGGAGACAAAAGGGGCTACGAGCAGTACTTC	CASSTRLAGDKRGYEQYF
TRBV28	NA	TRBJ1-5	NA	TGTGCCAGCAGTTTATGGACAGGTAATCAGCCCCAGCATTTT	CASSLWTGNQPQHF
TRBV5-4	NA	TRBJ1-2	NA	TGTGCCAGCAGCCTCCGGGCGGGGCACGGCTACACCTTC	CASSLRAGHGYTF
TRBV6-1	NA	TRBJ2-3	NA	TGTGCCAGCAGTGAAGCCGTCTTGCTCACAGATACGCAGTATTTT	CASSEAVLLTDTQYF
TRBV29-1	TRBD1	TRBJ1-5	NA	TGCAGCGTTGAAGAGTCAGGGGGTAATCAGCCCCAGCATTTT	CSVEESGGNQPQHF
TRBV18	TRBD1	TRBJ2-3	NA	TGTGCCAGCTCACCATCGCTAAGAAGGGGGCCGCAGTATTTT	CASSPSLRRGPQYF
TRBV7-9	NA	TRBJ2-1	NA	TGTGCCAGCAGCTTATCCGGGAACTCTCCCTACAATGAGCAGTTCTTC	CASSLSGNSPYNEQFF
TRBV19	TRBD1	TRBJ1-4	NA	TGTGCCAGTAGTAGAGGACAGGGATATGAAAAACTGTTTTTT	CASSRGQGYEKLFF
TRBV10-3	TRBD2	TRBJ2-7	NA	TGTGCCAGCAGGGTCGGACTAGCGGGGGGCGAGCAGTACTTC	CASRVGLAGGEQYF
TRBV27	TRBD1	TRBJ2-7	NA	TGTGCCAGCAGTTCCGGGACAGGGTACGAGCAGTACTTC	CASSSGTGYEQYF
TRBV28	NA	TRBJ2-7	NA	TGTGCCAGCAGTGGGTGGCAGTACTACGAGCAGTACTTC	CASSGWQYYEQYF
TRBV11-2	TRBD2	TRBJ2-3	few	TGTGCCAGCAGCTTAGTGGCGGGGGGGGATACGCAGTATTTT	CASSLVAGGDTQYF
TRBV28	NA	TRBJ1-5	NA	TGTGCCAGCATCTCCGGTCGGAGTCTCAATCAGCCCCAGCATTTT	CASISGRSLNQPQHF
TRBV4-3	TRBD1	TRBJ2-7	NA	TGCGCCAGCAGCCCGTCGACAGGGGGCTACGAGCAGTACTTC	CASSPSTGGYEQYF
TRBV4-2	TRBD2	TRBJ2-7	few	TGTGCCAGCAGCCAAGAGATAACTAGCGGGAGTGTCGACGAGCAGTACTTC	CASSQEITSGSVDEQYF
TRBV4-3	TRBD1	TRBJ2-1	once	TGCGCCAGCAGCCAAACTCCCCCCGGGACAGGGGTTGGCAATGAGCAGTTCTTC	CASSQTPPGTGVGNEQFF
TRBV11-2	NA	TRBJ2-5	NA	TGTGCCAGCAGCTTAGACCAGTCCCAAGAGACCCAGTACTTC	CASSLDQSQETQYF